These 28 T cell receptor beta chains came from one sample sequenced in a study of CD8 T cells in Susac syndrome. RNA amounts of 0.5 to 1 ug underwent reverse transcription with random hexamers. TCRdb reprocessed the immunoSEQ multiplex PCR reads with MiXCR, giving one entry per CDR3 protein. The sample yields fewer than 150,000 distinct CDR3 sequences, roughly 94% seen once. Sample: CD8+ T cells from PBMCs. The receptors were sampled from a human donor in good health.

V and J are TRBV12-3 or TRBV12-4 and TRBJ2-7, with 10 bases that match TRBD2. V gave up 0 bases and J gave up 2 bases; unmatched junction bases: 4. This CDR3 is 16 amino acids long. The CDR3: CASSLAGTSDTYEQYF. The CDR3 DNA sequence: TGTGCCAGCAGTTTAGCCGGGACTAGCGATACCTACGAGCAGTACTTC.

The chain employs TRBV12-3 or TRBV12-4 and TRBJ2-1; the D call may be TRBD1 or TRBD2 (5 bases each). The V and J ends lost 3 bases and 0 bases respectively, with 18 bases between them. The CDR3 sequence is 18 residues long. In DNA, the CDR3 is TGTGCCAGCAGTTTTGAACGGGACGTTTGGAGCTCCTACAATGAGCAGTTCTTC. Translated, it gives CASSFERDVWSSYNEQFF.

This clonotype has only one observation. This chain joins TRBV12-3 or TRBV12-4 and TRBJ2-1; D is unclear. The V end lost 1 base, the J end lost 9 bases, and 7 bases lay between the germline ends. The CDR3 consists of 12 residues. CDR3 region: CASSLVATEQFF. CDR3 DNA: TGTGCCAGCAGTTTAGTAGCTACTGAGCAGTTCTTC.

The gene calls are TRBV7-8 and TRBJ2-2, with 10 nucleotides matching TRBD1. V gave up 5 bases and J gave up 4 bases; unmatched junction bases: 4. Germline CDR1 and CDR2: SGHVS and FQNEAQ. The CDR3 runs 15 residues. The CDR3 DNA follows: TGTGCCAGCAGCGAGGGGGACAGGGGCACCGGGGAGCTGTTTTTT. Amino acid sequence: CASSEGDRGTGELFF.

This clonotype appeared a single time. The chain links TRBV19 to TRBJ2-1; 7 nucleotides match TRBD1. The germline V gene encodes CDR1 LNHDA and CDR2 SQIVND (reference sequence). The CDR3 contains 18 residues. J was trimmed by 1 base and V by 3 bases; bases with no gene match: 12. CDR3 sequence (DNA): TGTGCCAGTAGTATGGTGACTGGGACAGCAGAATCCTACAATGAGCAGTTCTTC. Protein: CASSMVTGTAESYNEQFF.

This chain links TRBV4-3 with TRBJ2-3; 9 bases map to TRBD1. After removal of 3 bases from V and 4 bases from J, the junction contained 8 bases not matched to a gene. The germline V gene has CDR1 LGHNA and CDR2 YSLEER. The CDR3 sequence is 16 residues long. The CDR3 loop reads CASSHMGQGVPDTQYF. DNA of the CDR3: TGCGCCAGCAGCCATATGGGACAGGGAGTTCCAGATACGCAGTATTTT.

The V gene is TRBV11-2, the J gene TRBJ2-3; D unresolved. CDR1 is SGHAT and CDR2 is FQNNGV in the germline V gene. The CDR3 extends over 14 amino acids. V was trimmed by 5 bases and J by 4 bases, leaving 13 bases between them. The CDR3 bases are TGTGCCAGCAGCCTGATGCTCTCCTCAGATACGCAGTATTTT. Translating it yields CASSLMLSSDTQYF.

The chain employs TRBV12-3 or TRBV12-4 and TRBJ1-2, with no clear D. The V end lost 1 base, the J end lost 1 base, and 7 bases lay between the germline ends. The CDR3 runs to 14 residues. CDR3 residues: CASSLGRSNYGYTF. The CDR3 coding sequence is TGTGCCAGCAGTTTAGGGCGGAGTAACTATGGCTACACCTTC.

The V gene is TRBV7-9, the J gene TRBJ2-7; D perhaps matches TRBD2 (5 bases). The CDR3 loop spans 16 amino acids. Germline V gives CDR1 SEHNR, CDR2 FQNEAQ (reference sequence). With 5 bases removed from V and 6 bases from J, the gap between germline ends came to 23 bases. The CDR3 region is CASSTGRAEPGSEQYF. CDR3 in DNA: TGTGCCAGCAGCACTGGCCGAGCGGAGCCAGGTTCCGAGCAGTACTTC.

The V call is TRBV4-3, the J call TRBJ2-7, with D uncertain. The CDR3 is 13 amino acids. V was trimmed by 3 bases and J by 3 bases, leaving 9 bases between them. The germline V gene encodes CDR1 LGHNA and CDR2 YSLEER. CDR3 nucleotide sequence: TGCGCCAGCAGCCATACAGAGAACTACGAGCAGTACTTC. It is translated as CASSHTENYEQYF.

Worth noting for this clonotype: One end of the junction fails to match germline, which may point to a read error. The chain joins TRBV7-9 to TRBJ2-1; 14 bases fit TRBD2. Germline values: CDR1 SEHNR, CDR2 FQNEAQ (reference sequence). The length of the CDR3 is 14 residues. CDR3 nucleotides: TGTGCCAGCAGCCCCGGGACTAGCGGGAGTAAGGTAATCTTC. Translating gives CASSPGTSGSKVIF.

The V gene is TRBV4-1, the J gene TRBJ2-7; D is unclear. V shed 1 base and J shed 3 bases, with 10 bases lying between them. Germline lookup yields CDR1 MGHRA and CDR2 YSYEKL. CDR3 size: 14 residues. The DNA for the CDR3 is TGCGCCAGCAGCCAAGTTGAGGCAGGCTACGAGCAGTACTTC. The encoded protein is CASSQVEAGYEQYF.

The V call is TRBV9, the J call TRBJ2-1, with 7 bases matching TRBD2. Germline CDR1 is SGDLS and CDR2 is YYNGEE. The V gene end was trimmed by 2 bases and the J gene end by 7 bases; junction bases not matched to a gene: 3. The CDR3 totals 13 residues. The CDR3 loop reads CASSVAGVNEQFF. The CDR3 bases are TGTGCCAGCAGCGTCGCGGGGGTGAATGAGCAGTTCTTC.

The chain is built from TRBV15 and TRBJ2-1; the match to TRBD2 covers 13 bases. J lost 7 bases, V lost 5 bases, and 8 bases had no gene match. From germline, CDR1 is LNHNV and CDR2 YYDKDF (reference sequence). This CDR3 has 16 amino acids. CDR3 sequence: CATSLTSGRAINEQFF. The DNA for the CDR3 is TGTGCCACCAGCCTAACTAGCGGGAGGGCCATAAATGAGCAGTTCTTC.

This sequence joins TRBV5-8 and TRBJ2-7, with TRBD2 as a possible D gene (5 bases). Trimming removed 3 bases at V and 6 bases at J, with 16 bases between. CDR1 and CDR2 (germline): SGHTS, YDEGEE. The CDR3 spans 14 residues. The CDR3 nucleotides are TGTGCCAGCAGCTCTCCCCCGGTAGGAGGCGAGCAGTACTTC. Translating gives CASSSPPVGGEQYF.

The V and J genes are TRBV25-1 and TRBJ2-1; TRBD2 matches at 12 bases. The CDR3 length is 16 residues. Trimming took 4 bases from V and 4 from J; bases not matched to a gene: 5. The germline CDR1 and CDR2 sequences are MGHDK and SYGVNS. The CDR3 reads CASSVRGLAGYNEQFF. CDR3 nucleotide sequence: TGTGCCAGCAGTGTAAGAGGACTAGCGGGATACAATGAGCAGTTCTTC.

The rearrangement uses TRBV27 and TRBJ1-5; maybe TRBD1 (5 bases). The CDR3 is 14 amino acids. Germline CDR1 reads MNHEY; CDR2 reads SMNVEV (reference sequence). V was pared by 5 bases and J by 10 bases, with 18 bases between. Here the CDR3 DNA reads TGTGCCAGCAGTCCGGGACCGCTATCACCCCCCCAGCATTTT. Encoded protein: CASSPGPLSPPQHF.

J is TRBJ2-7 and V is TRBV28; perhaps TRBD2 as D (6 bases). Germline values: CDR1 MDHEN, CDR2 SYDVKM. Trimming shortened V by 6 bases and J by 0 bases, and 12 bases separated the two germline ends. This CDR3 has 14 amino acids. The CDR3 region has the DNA TGTGCCAGCAGCCTCATGGGACTCTCCTACGAGCAGTACTTC. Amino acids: CASSLMGLSYEQYF.

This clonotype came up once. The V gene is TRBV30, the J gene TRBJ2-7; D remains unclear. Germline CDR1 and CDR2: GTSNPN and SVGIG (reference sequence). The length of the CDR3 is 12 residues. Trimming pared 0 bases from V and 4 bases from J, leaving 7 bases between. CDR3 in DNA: TGTGCCTGGAGTGTATCTAAATACGAGCAGTACTTC. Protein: CAWSVSKYEQYF.

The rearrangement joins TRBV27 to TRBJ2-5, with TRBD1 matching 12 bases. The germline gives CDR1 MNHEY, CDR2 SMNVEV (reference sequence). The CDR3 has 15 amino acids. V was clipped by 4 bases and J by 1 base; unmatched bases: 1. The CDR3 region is CASSSGQGAQETQYF. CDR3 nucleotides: TGTGCCAGCAGTTCGGGACAGGGGGCCCAAGAGACCCAGTACTTC.

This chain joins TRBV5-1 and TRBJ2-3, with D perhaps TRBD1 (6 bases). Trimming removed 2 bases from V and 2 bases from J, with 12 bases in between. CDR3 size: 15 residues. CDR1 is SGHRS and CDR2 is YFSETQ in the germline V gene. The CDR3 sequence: CASSFRGRVTDTQYF. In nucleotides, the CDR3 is TGCGCCAGCAGCTTCAGGGGCAGGGTCACAGATACGCAGTATTTT. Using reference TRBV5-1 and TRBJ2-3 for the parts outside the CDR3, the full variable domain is KAGVTQTPRYLIKTRGQQVTLSCSPISGHRSVSWYQQTPGQGLQFLFEYFSETQRNKGNFPGRFSGRQFSNSRSEMNVSTLELGDSALYLCASSFRGRVTDTQYFGPGTRLTVL.

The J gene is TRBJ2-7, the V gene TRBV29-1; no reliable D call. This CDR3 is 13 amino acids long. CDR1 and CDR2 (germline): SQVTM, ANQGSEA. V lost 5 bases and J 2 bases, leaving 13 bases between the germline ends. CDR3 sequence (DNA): TGCAGCGTTCAGACCTCCGACACCTACGAGCAGTACTTC. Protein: CSVQTSDTYEQYF.

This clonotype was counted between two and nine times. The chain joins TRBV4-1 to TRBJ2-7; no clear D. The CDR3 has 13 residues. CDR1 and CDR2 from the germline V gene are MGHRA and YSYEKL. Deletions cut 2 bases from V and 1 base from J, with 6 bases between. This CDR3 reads CASSQTISYEQYF. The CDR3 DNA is TGCGCCAGCAGCCAAACGATTTCCTACGAGCAGTACTTC.

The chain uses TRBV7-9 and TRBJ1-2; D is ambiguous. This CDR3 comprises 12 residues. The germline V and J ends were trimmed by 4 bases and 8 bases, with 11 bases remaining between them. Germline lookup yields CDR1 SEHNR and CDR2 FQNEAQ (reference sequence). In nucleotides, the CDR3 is TGTGCCAGCAGCTGGACTCGCGAGGGCTACACCTTC. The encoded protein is CASSWTREGYTF.

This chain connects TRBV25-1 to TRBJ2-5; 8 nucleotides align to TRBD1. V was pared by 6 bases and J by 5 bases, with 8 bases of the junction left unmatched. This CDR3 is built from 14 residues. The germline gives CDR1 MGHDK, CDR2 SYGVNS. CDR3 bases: TGTGCCAGCAGACGGACAGGGAATACGGAGACCCAGTACTTC. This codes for CASRRTGNTETQYF.

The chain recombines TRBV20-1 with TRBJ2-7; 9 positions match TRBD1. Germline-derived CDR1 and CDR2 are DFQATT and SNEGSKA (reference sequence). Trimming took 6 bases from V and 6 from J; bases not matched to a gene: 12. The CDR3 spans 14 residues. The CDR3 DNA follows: TGCAGTGCGGTTAGGACAGGGGAACAGGTCGAGCAGTACTTC. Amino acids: CSAVRTGEQVEQYF.

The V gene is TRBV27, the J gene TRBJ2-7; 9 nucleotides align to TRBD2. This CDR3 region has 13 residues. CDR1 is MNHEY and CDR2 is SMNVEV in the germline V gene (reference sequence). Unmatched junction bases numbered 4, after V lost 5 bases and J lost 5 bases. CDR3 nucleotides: TGTGCCAGCAGTATAGCGGGAGCCAACGAGCAGTACTTC. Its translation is CASSIAGANEQYF.

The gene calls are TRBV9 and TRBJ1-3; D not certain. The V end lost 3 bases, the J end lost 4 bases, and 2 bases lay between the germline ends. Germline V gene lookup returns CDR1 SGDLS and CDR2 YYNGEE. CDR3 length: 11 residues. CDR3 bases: TGTGCCAGCAGCGGGGGAAACACCATATATTTT. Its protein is CASSGGNTIYF. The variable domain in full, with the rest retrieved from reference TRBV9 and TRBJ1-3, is DSGVTQTPKHLITATGQRVTLRCSPRSGDLSVYWYQQSLDQGLQFLIQYYNGEERAKGNILERFSAQQFPDLHSELNLSSLELGDSALYFCASSGGNTIYFGEGSWLTVV.